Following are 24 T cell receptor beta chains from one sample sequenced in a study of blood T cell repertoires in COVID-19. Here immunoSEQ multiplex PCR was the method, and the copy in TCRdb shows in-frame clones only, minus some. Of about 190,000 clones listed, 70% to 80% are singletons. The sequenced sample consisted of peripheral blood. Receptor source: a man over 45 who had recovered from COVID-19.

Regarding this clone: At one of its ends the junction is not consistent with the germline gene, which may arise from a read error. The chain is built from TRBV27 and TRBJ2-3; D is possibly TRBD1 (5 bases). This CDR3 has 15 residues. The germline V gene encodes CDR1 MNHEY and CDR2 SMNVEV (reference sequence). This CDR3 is CASGFLGRSTDTQYF. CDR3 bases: TGTGCCAGCGGTTTTCTGGGGCGGAGCACAGATACGCAGTATTTT.

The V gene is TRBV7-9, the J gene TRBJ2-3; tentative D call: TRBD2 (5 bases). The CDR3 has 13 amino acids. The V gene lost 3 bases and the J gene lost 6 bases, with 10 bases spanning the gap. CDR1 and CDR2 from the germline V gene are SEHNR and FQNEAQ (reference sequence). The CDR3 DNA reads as TGTGCCAGCAGCTTGGGTCTAGCTGATACGCAGTATTTT. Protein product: CASSLGLADTQYF.

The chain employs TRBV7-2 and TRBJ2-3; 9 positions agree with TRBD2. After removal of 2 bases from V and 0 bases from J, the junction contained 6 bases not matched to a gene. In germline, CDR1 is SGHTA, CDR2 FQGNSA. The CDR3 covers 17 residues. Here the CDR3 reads CASSLWREGRSTDTQYF. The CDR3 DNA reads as TGTGCCAGCAGCTTATGGCGGGAGGGCCGAAGCACAGATACGCAGTATTTT. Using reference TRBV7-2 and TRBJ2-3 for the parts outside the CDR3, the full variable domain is GAGVSQSPSNKVTEKGKDVELRCDPISGHTALYWYRQSLGQGLEFLIYFQGNSAPDKSGLPSDRFSAERTGGSVSTLTIQRTQQEDSAVYLCASSLWREGRSTDTQYFGPGTRLTVL.

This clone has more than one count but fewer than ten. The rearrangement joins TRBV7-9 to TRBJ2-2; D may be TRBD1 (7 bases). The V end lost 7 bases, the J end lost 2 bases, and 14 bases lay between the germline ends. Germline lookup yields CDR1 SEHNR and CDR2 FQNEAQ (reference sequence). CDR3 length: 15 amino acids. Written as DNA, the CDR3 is TGTGCCAGCATTCCAGGGGGGTATAACACCGGGGAGCTGTTTTTT. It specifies CASIPGGYNTGELFF.

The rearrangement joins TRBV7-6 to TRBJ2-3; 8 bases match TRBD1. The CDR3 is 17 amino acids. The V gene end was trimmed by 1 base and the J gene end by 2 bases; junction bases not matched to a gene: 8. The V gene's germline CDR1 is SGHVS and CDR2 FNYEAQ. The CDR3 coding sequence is TGTGCCAGCAGCTTAGTCACGGACAGGGTTCACACAGATACGCAGTATTTT. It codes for CASSLVTDRVHTDTQYF.

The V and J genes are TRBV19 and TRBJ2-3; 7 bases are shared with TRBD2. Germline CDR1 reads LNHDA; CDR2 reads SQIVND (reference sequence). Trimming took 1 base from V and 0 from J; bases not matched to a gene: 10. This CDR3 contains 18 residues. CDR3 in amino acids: CASSIVSLARSSTDTQYF. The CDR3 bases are TGTGCCAGTAGTATAGTTTCACTAGCGAGATCTAGCACAGATACGCAGTATTTT.

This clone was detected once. As DNA, the CDR3 is TGTGCCAGCAAGGGGACTAGCGGCGTTGAGCAGTTCTTC. Amino acids: CASKGTSGVEQFF. The chain employs TRBV28 and TRBJ2-1, with 11 bases matching TRBD2. The V segment lost 7 bases and the J segment 9 bases; nucleotides outside the gene matches: 5. Germline-derived CDR1 and CDR2 are MDHEN and SYDVKM. The CDR3 totals 13 residues.

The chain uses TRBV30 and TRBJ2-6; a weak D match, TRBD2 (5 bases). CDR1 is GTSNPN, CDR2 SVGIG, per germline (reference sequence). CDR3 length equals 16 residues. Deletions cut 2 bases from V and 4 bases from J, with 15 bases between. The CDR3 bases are TGTGCCTGGAGTCAACCAAATACGGGAGGGGCCAACGTCCTGACTTTC. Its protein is CAWSQPNTGGANVLTF.

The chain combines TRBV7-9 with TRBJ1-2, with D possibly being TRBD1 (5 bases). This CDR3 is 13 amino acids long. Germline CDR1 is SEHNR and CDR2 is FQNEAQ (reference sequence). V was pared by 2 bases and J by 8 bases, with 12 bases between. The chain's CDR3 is CASSLSQGMGYTF. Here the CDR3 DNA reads TGTGCCAGCAGCTTAAGCCAGGGTATGGGCTACACCTTC.

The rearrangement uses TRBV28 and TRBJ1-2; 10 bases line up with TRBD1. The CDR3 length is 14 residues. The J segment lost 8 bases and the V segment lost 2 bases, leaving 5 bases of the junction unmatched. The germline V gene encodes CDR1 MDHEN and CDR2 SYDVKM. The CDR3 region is CASSLIDRGRGYTF. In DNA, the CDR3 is TGTGCCAGCAGTTTAATCGACAGGGGGCGAGGCTACACCTTC.

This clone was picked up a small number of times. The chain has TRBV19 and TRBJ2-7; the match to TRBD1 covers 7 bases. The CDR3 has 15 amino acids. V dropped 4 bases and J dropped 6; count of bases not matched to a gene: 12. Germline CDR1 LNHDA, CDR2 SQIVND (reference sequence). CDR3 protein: CASSTSSQGSGEQYF. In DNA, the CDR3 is TGTGCCAGTAGTACCTCCTCACAGGGGAGTGGCGAGCAGTACTTC.

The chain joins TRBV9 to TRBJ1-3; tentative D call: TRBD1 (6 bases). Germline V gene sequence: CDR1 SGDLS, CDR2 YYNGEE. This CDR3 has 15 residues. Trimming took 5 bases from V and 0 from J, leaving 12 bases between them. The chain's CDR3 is CASSLQGNSGNTIYF. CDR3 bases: TGTGCCAGCAGTCTACAGGGAAACTCTGGAAACACCATATATTTT.

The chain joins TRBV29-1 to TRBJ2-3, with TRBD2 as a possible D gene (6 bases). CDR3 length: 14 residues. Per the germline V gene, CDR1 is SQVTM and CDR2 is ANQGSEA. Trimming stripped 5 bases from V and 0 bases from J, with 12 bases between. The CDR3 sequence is CSVHDGRSTDTQYF. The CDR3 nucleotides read TGCAGCGTTCATGACGGGAGAAGCACAGATACGCAGTATTTT.

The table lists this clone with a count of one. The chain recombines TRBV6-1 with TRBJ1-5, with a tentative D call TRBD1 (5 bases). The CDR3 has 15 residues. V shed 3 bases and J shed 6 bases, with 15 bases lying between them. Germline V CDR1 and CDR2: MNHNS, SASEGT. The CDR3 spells CASSDGGANTQPQHF. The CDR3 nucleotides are TGTGCCAGCAGTGACGGCGGGGCAAATACTCAGCCCCAGCATTTT.

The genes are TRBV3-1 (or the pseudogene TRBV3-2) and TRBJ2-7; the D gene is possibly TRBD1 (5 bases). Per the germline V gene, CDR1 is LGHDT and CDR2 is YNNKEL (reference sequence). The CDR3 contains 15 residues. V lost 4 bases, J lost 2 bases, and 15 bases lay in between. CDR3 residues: CASSPRPRVTYEQYF. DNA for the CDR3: TGTGCCAGCAGCCCCAGACCCAGGGTCACCTACGAGCAGTACTTC.

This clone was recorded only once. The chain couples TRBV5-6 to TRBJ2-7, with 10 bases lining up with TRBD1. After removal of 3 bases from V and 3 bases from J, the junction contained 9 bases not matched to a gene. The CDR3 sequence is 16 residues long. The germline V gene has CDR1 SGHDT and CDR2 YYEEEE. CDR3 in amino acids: CASSSPRRTGGYEQYF. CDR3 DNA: TGTGCCAGCAGCTCCCCCCGGCGGACAGGGGGCTACGAGCAGTACTTC.

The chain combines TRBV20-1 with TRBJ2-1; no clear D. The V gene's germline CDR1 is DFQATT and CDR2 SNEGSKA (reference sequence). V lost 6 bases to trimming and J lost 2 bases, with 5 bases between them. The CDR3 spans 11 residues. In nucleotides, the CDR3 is TGCAGTGCCATCACCTACAATGAGCAGTTCTTC. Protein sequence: CSAITYNEQFF.

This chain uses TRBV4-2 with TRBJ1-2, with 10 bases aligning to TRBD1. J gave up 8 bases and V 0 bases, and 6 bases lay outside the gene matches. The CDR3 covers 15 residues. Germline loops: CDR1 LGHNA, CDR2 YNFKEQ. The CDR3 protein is CASSQDFGTGEGYTF. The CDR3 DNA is TGTGCCAGCAGCCAAGATTTCGGGACAGGGGAAGGCTACACCTTC.

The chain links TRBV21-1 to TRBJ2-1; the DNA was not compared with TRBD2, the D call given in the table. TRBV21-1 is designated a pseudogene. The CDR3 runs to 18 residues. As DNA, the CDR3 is TGTGCCAGCAACGGACTAGCGGATCACTACGCCGGAGACAATGAGCAGTTCTTC. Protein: CASNGLADHYAGDNEQFF.

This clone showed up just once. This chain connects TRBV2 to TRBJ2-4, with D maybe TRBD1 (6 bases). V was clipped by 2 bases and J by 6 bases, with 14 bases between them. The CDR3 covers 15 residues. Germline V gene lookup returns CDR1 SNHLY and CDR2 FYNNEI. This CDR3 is CASSELQGRGNIQYF. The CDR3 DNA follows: TGTGCCAGCAGTGAACTTCAGGGGCGAGGAAACATTCAGTACTTC.

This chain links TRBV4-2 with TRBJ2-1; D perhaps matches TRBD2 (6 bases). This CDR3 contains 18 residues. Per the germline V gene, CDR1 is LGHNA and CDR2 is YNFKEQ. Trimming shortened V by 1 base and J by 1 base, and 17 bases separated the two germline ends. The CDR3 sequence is CASSQGGAGGISYNEQFF. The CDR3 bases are TGTGCCAGCAGCCAAGGAGGGGCTGGCGGGATATCCTACAATGAGCAGTTCTTC.

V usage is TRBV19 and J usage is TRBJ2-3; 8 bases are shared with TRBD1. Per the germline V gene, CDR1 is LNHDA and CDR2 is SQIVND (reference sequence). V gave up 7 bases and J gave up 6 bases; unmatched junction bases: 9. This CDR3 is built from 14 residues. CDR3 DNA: TGTGCCAGTAACCCCTCTCCAGGGGGCGATACGCAGTATTTT. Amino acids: CASNPSPGGDTQYF. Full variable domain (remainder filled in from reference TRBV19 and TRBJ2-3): DGGITQSPKYLFRKEGQNVTLSCEQNLNHDAMYWYRQDPGQGLRLIYYSQIVNDFQKGDIAEGYSVSREKKESFPLTVTSAQKNPTAFYLCASNPSPGGDTQYFGPGTRLTVL.

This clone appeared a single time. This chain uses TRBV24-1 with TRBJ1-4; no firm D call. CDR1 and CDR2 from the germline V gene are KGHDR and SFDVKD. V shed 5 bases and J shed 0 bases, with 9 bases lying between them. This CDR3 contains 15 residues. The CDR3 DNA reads TGTGCCACCAGTGTCGGCGGTGCAACTAATGAAAAACTGTTTTTT. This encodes CATSVGGATNEKLFF.

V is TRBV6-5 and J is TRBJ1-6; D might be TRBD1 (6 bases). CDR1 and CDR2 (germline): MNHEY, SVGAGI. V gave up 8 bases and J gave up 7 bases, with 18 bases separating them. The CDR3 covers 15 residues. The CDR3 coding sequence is TGTGCCAGCGGGGGGGGGCGCCGGGACAATTCACCCCTCCACTTT. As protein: CASGGGRRDNSPLHF.